This paragraph covers one TCR beta chain sequence. Its antigen remains unidentified. Base qualities are not provided; no much larger clone lies one nucleotide away. Ends trimmed: V by 5 bases, J by 4 bases; bases unmatched to a gene: 3. The CDR3 sequence holds 13 residues, the cysteine and phenylalanine included. The only DNA kept is the CDR3, 39 bases in frame from the first base. Based on the germline V gene, the CDR1 and CDR2 sequences are SGHNT and YENEEA. TCRbeta CDR3 regions were amplified from genomic DNA using the immunoSEQ Assay, a bias-controlled multiplex PCR. The authors processed their data as follows. Nucleated cell counts per sample were estimated from amplification of reference gene primers within the assay. To quantify the absolute abundance of each unique TCRbeta CDR3 rearrangement, sequence reads were collapsed and filtered. Productive Simpson clonality was computed per sample as the square root of Simpson's diversity index over productive rearrangements. TCRdb stores this immuneACCESS table with in-frame sequences only. Part of the clones is absent; in the studies checked, under half of the shortfall reflects unresolved V genes, and no reason is known for the rest. V and J calls and clone size come straight from that table; D and trimming were deduced from the DNA. This sample is represented by roughly 180,000 clones; about 85% of them were singletons. Of the sample, 5.4% falls within the top ten clones.

One collaborating source in Seattle enrolled patients during active infection and followed them longitudinally through the course of disease. Whole blood was collected in K2EDTA tubes by collaborating institutions according to the institutions' own protocols. For TCRbeta analysis, collaborators shipped samples in one of three forms: frozen whole blood, isolated PBMCs, or DNA extracted from either of those sample types. These data are taken from a study of blood T cell repertoires in COVID-19 (dated by TCRdb to 2019 to 2021). In the study overall: Collaborator samples came from the United States, Italy and Spain and covered acute and convalescent phases of COVID-19. Where HLA class I and class II types were available, the types were taken from metadata supplied by the sample provider, not from assay-based typing. The dataset comprised deeply sampled blood TCRbeta repertoires from subjects exposed to, actively infected with, or recovered from COVID-19. Samples were obtained from the ongoing ImmuneRACE study (first 160 participants) and from about 1,300 subjects provided by 6 global collaborators. The prospective study material was composed of cDNA or gDNA derived from T cells, B-cell-depleted T cells, or PBMCs. A freely available public database, intended as a resource for researchers studying the immune response to SARS-CoV-2, is where the repertoires were released. Sample metadata almost always included a de-identified subject ID, COVID-19 status, age in years and sex.

The paper as a whole reports these results and caveats: Clinical and demographic metadata were provided uncurated, with the amount varying by source and participant.

The sequence was collected from a woman in her fifties or sixties with COVID-19, enrolled during active disease. Material for sequencing was peripheral blood. The chain employs TRBV11-3 and TRBJ1-2, and 8 bases in between align with TRBD1. Here the CDR3 is given as CASSRTGSYGYTF. The nucleotides are TGTGCCAGCAGCCGGACAGGGTCCTATGGCTACACCTTC.